The present T cell receptor beta chain was sequenced within a study of blood T cell repertoires in COVID-19. As for the study in general: Sites across the United States, Italy and Spain contributed samples from acute and convalescent COVID-19. Sources were T cells, B-cell-depleted T cells, or PBMCs; the material itself was cDNA or gDNA.

There are 15 residues in the CDR3. V dropped 2 bases and J dropped 7; count of bases not matched to a gene: 11. Germline V CDR1 and CDR2: SGHRS, YFSETQ. Per the authors' pipeline: Amplification of reference gene primers was used by the study to estimate nucleated cell counts. The table came from immunoSEQ multiplex PCR; TCRdb's copy has only in-frame clones and leaves some out. That table is the source of V, J and clone size, and D and trimming were worked out from the DNA. The table has roughly 14,000 clones, approximately 84% seen once. The receptor comes from a human donor in a cohort sampled during active COVID-19. The J gene is TRBJ2-7, the V gene TRBV5-1; 8 bases line up with TRBD2. The sequencing sample was made of peripheral blood. CDR3: CASSLSSGRVGEQYF. The CDR3 nucleotides read TGCGCCAGCAGCTTATCTAGCGGGCGGGTGGGGGAGCAGTACTTC.